These 23 T cell receptor beta chains originate from one sample sequenced in a study of T cell responses to AZD1222 COVID-19 vaccine. The table came from immunoSEQ multiplex PCR; TCRdb's copy has only in-frame clones and leaves some out. Of fewer than 150,000 clones listed, roughly 88% are singletons. The input for sequencing was peripheral blood, taken on day 0 of AZD1222 vaccination. The receptor source for this set is an adult in good health.

The CDR3 nucleotides read TGTGCCAGCAGTTTGAGGGGCAGTCTCCTCCACTTT. This encodes CASSLRGSLLHF. The chain employs TRBV12-3 or TRBV12-4 and TRBJ1-6, with D possibly matching TRBD1 (5 bases). V was pared by 3 bases and J by 15 bases, with 12 bases between. This CDR3 is built from 12 residues.

This chain uses TRBV6-5 with TRBJ1-5; unclear D gene. V was clipped by 6 bases and J by 3 bases, with 9 bases between them. The CDR3 contains 13 residues. Germline loops: CDR1 MNHEY, CDR2 SVGAGI. The CDR3 reads CASRYGNNQPQHF. The CDR3 DNA reads TGTGCCAGCAGGTATGGGAACAATCAGCCCCAGCATTTT.

J is TRBJ2-2 and V is TRBV28, with 7 bases that match TRBD1. This CDR3 has 15 amino acids. V was pared by 3 bases and J by 2 bases, with 3 bases of the junction left unmatched. In germline, CDR1 is MDHEN, CDR2 SYDVKM. The CDR3 DNA reads TGTGCCAGCAGTTTTTACAGGGGCAACACCGGGGAGCTGTTTTTT. Its translation is CASSFYRGNTGELFF.

This chain connects TRBV4-3 to TRBJ1-2; no reliable D call. Germline values: CDR1 LGHNA, CDR2 YSLEER. V was pared by 0 bases and J by 4 bases, with 15 bases between. This CDR3 region has 16 residues. DNA of the CDR3: TGCGCCAGCAGCCAAGATGCGTACTCCGGGCCCTATGGCTACACCTTC. It codes for CASSQDAYSGPYGYTF.

This chain links TRBV6-6 with TRBJ2-7; 15 bases are a match to TRBD2. Germline V gives CDR1 MNHNY, CDR2 SVGAGI (reference sequence). This CDR3 contains 15 residues. Trimming at V came to 8 bases and at J to 5 bases, leaving 7 bases not matched to a gene. CDR3 coding DNA: TGTGCCAGCTCGGTGGGGACTAGCGGGGGGAACGAGCAGTACTTC. Translating gives CASSVGTSGGNEQYF.

The chain links TRBV6-6 to TRBJ1-4, with 10 bases fitting TRBD1. In germline, CDR1 is MNHNY, CDR2 SVGAGI (reference sequence). The CDR3 totals 15 residues. V gave up 5 bases and J gave up 8 bases; unmatched junction bases: 8. This chain's CDR3 is CASSKGGQGREKLFF. Written as DNA, the CDR3 is TGTGCCAGCAGTAAAGGGGGACAGGGGAGGGAAAAACTGTTTTTT.

The V call is TRBV9, the J call TRBJ2-5; tentative D call: TRBD2 (7 bases). V lost 4 bases to trimming and J lost 5 bases, with 21 bases between them. CDR1 is SGDLS, CDR2 YYNGEE, per germline. This CDR3 is 16 amino acids long. Written as DNA, the CDR3 is TGTGCCAGCAGCCCCCGGGGGCTACACGGGGGGGAGACCCAGTACTTC. Residues: CASSPRGLHGGETQYF.

This chain joins TRBV7-8 and TRBJ2-5, with 7 bases aligning to TRBD2. Germline trimming cut 7 bases from V and 4 bases from J; bases unmatched to any gene: 3. This CDR3 is built from 12 residues. The germline V gene encodes CDR1 SGHVS and CDR2 FQNEAQ. The CDR3 DNA is TGTGCCAGCACTAGCGGACTAGAGACCCAGTACTTC. It specifies CASTSGLETQYF.

The V and J genes are TRBV5-6 and TRBJ1-5; D not certain. V was clipped by 4 bases and J by 7 bases, with 15 bases between them. The CDR3 loop spans 14 amino acids. Germline assignment: CDR1 SGHDT and CDR2 YYEEEE. The CDR3 spells CASSLGPGGQPQHF. The CDR3 bases are TGTGCCAGCAGCCTAGGGCCGGGAGGCCAGCCCCAGCATTTT. The entire variable domain, with the rest obtained from reference TRBV5-6 and TRBJ1-5, is as follows: DAGVTQSPTHLIKTRGQQVTLRCSPKSGHDTVSWYQQALGQGPQFIFQYYEEEERQRGNFPDRFSGHQFPNYSSELNVNALLLGDSALYLCASSLGPGGQPQHFGDGTRLSIL.

The chain is built from TRBV4-1 and TRBJ1-1, with 8 bases fitting TRBD1. The length of the CDR3 is 15 residues. The ends lost 1 base at V and 5 bases at J; junction bases unmatched: 6. Germline CDR1 MGHRA, CDR2 YSYEKL. The DNA for the CDR3 is TGCGCCAGCAGCCAAGCTCACAGGGGGAGAACTGAAGCTTTCTTT. Translation: CASSQAHRGRTEAFF.

Regarding this clone: The same CDR3 also results from other DNA sequences found in this sample. CDR3 residues: CASSIQETQYF. CDR3 DNA: TGTGCCAGCAGTATTCAAGAGACCCAGTACTTC. V and J are TRBV2 and TRBJ2-5; D is unclear. This CDR3 has 11 amino acids. Germline CDR1 SNHLY, CDR2 FYNNEI. Trimming took 5 bases from V and 2 from J, leaving 3 bases between them. The variable domain in full, completed from reference TRBV2 and TRBJ2-5, reads EPEVTQTPSHQVTQMGQEVILRCVPISNHLYFYWYRQILGQKVEFLVSFYNNEISEKSEIFDDQFSVERPDGSNFTLKIRSTKLEDSAMYFCASSIQETQYFGPGTRLLVL.

This chain uses TRBV11-2 with TRBJ2-2; TRBD1 agrees at 9 bases. Trimming took 6 bases from V and 6 from J; bases not matched to a gene: 11. This CDR3 has 16 amino acids. The V gene's germline CDR1 is SGHAT and CDR2 FQNNGV. The DNA for the CDR3 is TGTGCCAGCAGACGTCCGGGACAGGGTGTTTCCGGGGAGCTGTTTTTT. It yields the protein CASRRPGQGVSGELFF.

The chain combines TRBV5-1 with TRBJ1-1; D possibly corresponds to TRBD1 (5 bases). The germline CDR1 and CDR2 sequences are SGHRS and YFSETQ. V was cut by 0 bases and J by 8 bases, with 11 bases left in between. There are 13 residues in the CDR3. This chain's CDR3 is CASSLGFREEAFF. CDR3 coding DNA: TGCGCCAGCAGCTTGGGGTTCAGGGAAGAAGCTTTCTTT. Together with reference TRBV5-1 and TRBJ1-1, the CDR3 gives the full variable domain: KAGVTQTPRYLIKTRGQQVTLSCSPISGHRSVSWYQQTPGQGLQFLFEYFSETQRNKGNFPGRFSGRQFSNSRSEMNVSTLELGDSALYLCASSLGFREEAFFGQGTRLTVV.

V is TRBV11-2 and J is TRBJ1-3, with D maybe TRBD1 (5 bases). The CDR3 totals 12 residues. CDR1 and CDR2 (germline): SGHAT, FQNNGV. Trimming pared 4 bases from V and 4 bases from J, leaving 5 bases between. The CDR3 here is CASSWGGNTIYF. CDR3 bases: TGTGCCAGCAGCTGGGGGGGAAACACCATATATTTT.

The V call is TRBV3-1 (or the pseudogene TRBV3-2), the J call TRBJ1-6; unclear D gene. V gave up 1 base and J gave up 10 bases, with 14 bases separating them. The CDR3 contains 15 residues. In germline, CDR1 is LGHDT, CDR2 YNNKEL (reference sequence). The CDR3 DNA is TGTGCCAGCAGCCAAGGAGGCGGGTACGAGTCACCCCTCCACTTT. It specifies CASSQGGGYESPLHF.

The gene calls are TRBV7-2 and TRBJ2-1; D gene unclear. CDR1 and CDR2 from the germline V gene are SGHTA and FQGNSA. This CDR3 comprises 16 residues. Trimming removed 1 base from V and 2 bases from J, with 12 bases in between. CDR3 nucleotide sequence: TGTGCCAGCAGCTTAGGAACGGGTCCAGCCTACAATGAGCAGTTCTTC. This encodes CASSLGTGPAYNEQFF.

This clone was counted only a few times. The rearrangement links TRBV2 to TRBJ2-1; perhaps TRBD2 as D (7 bases). V lost 7 bases, J lost 6 bases, and 16 bases lay in between. This CDR3 is 14 amino acids long. The germline CDR1 and CDR2 sequences are SNHLY and FYNNEI. CDR3 coding DNA: TGTGCCAGCAAGGAGGGGGGGCCCAGCAATGAGCAGTTCTTC. It yields the protein CASKEGGPSNEQFF.

The chain has TRBV5-6 and TRBJ2-7; D uncertain. The CDR3 has 14 amino acids. Trimming pared 4 bases from V and 7 bases from J, leaving 18 bases between. Germline assignment: CDR1 SGHDT and CDR2 YYEEEE. The CDR3 nucleotides are TGTGCCAGCAGCCGCCCCCTTGGCCGCGCAGAGCAGTACTTC. It codes for CASSRPLGRAEQYF.

The chain combines TRBV6-2 or TRBV6-3 with TRBJ1-2; TRBD1 is a possible D gene (5 bases). The CDR3 sequence is 13 residues long. Germline V gene sequence: CDR1 MNHEY, CDR2 SVGEGT. V was pared by 5 bases and J by 3 bases, with 10 bases between. The CDR3 DNA follows: TGTGCCAGCAGTACTTGGGGCCACTATGGCTACACCTTC. Amino acid sequence: CASSTWGHYGYTF.

This chain connects TRBV2 to TRBJ1-5; D is unclear. The V gene lost 2 bases and the J gene lost 5 bases, with 10 bases spanning the gap. The CDR3 extends over 14 amino acids. Germline assignment: CDR1 SNHLY and CDR2 FYNNEI. The CDR3 region has the DNA TGTGCCAGCAGTGAAATCCAGGAGCATCAGCCCCAGCATTTT. Residues: CASSEIQEHQPQHF.

J is TRBJ2-7 and V is TRBV6-5, with a weak D call TRBD1 (6 bases). V lost 0 bases and J 3 bases, leaving 15 bases between the germline ends. Per the germline V gene, CDR1 is MNHEY and CDR2 is SVGAGI. The CDR3 covers 16 residues. The CDR3 DNA is TGTGCCAGCAGTTACTCGATCTCGGGCAGGGGCTACGAGCAGTACTTC. Protein product: CASSYSISGRGYEQYF.

The chain joins TRBV10-3 to TRBJ1-1; D perhaps matches TRBD1 (5 bases). Germline-derived CDR1 and CDR2 are ENHRY and SYGVKD. This CDR3 has 14 amino acids. The V and J ends lost 6 bases and 1 base respectively, with 12 bases between them. The CDR3 nucleotides are TGTGCCATCAGGGAGATTGACAGGAACACTGAAGCTTTCTTT. It encodes CAIREIDRNTEAFF.

The V and J genes are TRBV5-4 and TRBJ2-3, with 8 nucleotides matching TRBD2. Germline assignment: CDR1 SGHNT and CDR2 YYREEE (reference sequence). CDR3 size: 17 residues. Unmatched junction bases numbered 11, after V lost 4 bases and J lost 1 base. CDR3 DNA sequence: TGTGCCAGCAGCCCCCGGGGGGGCGGGGCGGGCACAGATACGCAGTATTTT. Translation gives CASSPRGGGAGTDTQYF.